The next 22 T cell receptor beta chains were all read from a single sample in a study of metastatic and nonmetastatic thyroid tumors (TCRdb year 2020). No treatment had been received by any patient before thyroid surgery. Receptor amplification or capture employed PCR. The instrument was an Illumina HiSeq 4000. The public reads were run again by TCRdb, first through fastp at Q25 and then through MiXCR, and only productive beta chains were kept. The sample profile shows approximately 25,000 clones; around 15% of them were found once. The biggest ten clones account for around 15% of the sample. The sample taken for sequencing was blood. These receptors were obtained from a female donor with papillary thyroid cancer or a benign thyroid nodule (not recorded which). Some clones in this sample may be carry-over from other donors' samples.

The CDR3 DNA is TGTGCCAGCAGGCGGTCGGGGTGGAACACTGAAGCTTTCTTT. Its protein product is CASRRSGWNTEAFF. The J gene is TRBJ1-1, the V gene TRBV6-2 or TRBV6-3, with D unresolved. The CDR3 runs to 14 residues. Germline V gene lookup returns CDR1 MNHEY and CDR2 SVGEGT. V lost 6 bases to trimming and J lost 1 base, with 12 bases between them.

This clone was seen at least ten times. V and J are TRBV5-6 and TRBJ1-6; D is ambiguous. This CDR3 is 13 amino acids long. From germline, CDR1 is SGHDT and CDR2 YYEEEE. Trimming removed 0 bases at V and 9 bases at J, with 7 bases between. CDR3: CASSLDEGSPLHF. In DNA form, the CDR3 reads TGTGCCAGCAGCTTGGATGAGGGTTCACCCCTCCACTTT.

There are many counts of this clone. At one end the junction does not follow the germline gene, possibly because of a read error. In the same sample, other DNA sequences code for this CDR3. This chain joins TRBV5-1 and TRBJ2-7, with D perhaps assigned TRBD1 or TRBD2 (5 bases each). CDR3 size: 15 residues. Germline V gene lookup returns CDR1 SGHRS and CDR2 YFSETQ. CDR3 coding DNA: TGCGCCAGCAGCCTAGGGACGTACAGCTCCTACGAGCAATACTTC. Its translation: CASSLGTYSSYEQYF. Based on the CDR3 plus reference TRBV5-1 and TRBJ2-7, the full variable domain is KAGVTQTPRYLIKTRGQQVTLSCSPISGHRSVSWYQQTPGQGLQFLFEYFSETQRNKGNFPGRFSGRQFSNSRSEMNVSTLELGDSALYLCASSLGTYSSYEQYFGPGTRLTVT.

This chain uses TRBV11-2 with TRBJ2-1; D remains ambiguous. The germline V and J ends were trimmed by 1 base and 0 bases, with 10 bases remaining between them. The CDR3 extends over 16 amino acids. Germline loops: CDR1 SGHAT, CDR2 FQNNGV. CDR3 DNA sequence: TGTGCCAGCAGCTTAGGTTTCACAAGCTCCTACAATGAGCAGTTCTTC. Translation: CASSLGFTSSYNEQFF.

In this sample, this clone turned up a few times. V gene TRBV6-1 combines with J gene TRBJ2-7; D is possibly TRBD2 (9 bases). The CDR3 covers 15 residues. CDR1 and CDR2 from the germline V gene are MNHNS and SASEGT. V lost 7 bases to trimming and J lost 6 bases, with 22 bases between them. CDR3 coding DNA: TGTGCCAGCACCGAGGTAGGACAGGGACTAGCCGAGCAGTACTTC. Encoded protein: CASTEVGQGLAEQYF.

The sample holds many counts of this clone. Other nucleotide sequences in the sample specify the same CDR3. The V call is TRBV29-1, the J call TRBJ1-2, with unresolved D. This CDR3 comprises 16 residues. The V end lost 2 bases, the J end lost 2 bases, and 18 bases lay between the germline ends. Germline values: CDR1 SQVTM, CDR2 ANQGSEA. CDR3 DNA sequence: TGCAGCGTTGAAAGGAGGGAAGCCCCTCTAAACTATGGCTACACCTTC. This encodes CSVERREAPLNYGYTF. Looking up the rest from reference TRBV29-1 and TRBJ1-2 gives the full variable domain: SAVISQKPSRDICQRGTSLTIQCQVDSQVTMMFWYRQQPGQSLTLIATANQGSEATYESGFVIDKFPISRPNLTFSTLTVSNMSPEDSSIYLCSVERREAPLNYGYTFGSGTRLTVV.

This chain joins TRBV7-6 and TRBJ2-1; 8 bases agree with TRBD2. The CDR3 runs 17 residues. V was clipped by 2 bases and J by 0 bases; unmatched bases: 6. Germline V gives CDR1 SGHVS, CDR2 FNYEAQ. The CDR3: CASSLQPGGSSYNEQFF. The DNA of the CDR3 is TGTGCCAGCAGCTTACAGCCGGGAGGGAGCTCCTACAATGAGCAGTTCTTC.

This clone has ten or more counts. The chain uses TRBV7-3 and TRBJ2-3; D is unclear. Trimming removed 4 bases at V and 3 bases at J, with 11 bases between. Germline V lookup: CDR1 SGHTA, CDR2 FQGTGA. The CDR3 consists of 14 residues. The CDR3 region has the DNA TGTGCCAGCAGCTCCCGTGGGATAACAGATACGCAGTATTTT. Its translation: CASSSRGITDTQYF.

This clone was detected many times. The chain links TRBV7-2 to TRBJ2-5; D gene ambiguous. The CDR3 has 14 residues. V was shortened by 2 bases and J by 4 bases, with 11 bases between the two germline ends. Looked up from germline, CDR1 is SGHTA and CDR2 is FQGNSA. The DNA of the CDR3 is TGTGCCAGCAGCTTATCTCGAATCGGAGAGACCCAGTACTTC. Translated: CASSLSRIGETQYF. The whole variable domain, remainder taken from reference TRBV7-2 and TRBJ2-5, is GAGVSQSPSNKVTEKGKDVELRCDPISGHTALYWYRQSLGQGLEFLIYFQGNSAPDKSGLPSDRFSAERTGGSVSTLTIQRTQQEDSAVYLCASSLSRIGETQYFGPGTRLLVL.

CDR3 sequence (DNA): TGTGCCAGCAGCCAACGCGGGAGTGGTAACACCGGGGAGCTGTTTTTT. Amino acid sequence: CASSQRGSGNTGELFF. The chain has TRBV3-1 and TRBJ2-2; 7 positions match TRBD2. Germline CDR1 LGHDT, CDR2 YNNKEL (reference sequence). Germline trimming cut 2 bases from V and 2 bases from J; bases unmatched to any gene: 5. The CDR3 loop spans 16 amino acids.

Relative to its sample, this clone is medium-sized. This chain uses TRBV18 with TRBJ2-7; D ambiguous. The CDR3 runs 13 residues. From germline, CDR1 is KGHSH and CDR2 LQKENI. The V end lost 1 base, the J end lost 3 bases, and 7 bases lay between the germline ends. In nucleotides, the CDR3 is TGTGCCAGCTCACCACAGACTGACTACGAGCAGTACTTC. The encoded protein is CASSPQTDYEQYF.

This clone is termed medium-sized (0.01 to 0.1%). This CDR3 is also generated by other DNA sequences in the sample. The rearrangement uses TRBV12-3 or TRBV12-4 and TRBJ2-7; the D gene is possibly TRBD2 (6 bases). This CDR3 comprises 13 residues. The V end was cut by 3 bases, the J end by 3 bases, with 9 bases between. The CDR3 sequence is CASSFSGLYEQYF. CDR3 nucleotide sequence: TGTGCCAGCAGTTTTTCGGGACTCTACGAGCAGTACTTC.

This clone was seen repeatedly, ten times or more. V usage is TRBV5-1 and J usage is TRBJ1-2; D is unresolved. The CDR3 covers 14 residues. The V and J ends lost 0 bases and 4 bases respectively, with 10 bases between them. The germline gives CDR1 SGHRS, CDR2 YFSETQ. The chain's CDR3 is CASSLDSRGYGYTF. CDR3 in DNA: TGCGCCAGCAGCTTGGATAGTCGGGGCTATGGCTACACCTTC.

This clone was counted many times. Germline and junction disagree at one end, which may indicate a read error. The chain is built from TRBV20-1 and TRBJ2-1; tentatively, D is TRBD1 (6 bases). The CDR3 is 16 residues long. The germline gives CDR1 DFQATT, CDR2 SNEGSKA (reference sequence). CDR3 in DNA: TGCAGTGCTAGGTCGCAAACAGGGAACTCCTACAGTGAGCAGTTCTTC. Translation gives CSARSQTGNSYSEQFF.

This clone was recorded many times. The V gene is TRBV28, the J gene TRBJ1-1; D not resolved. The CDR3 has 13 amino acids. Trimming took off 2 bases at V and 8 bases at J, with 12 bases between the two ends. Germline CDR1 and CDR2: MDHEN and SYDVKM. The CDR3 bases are TGTGCCAGCAGTTTAGGGGTATCAACCGAAGCTTTCTTT. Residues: CASSLGVSTEAFF.

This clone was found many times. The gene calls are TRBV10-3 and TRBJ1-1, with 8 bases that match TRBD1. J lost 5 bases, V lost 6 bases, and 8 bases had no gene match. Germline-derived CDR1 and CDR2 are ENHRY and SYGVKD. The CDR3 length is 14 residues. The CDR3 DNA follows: TGTGCCATCAGCGTCAAACAGGGGGAGACTGAAGCTTTCTTT. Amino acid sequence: CAISVKQGETEAFF.

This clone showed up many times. This CDR3 is CASSQGGHGFKNIQYF. DNA of the CDR3: TGCGCCAGCAGCCAAGGCGGACACGGGTTCAAAAACATTCAGTACTTC. The chain combines TRBV4-1 with TRBJ2-4; the D gene is possibly TRBD1 (5 bases). Germline V gives CDR1 MGHRA, CDR2 YSYEKL. This CDR3 spans 16 amino acids. V was pared by 1 base and J by 3 bases, with 13 bases between.

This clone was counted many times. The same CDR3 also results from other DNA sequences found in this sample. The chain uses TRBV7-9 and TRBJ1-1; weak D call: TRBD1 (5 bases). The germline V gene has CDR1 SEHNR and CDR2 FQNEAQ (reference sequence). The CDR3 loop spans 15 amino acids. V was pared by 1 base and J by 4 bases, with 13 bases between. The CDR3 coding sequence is TGTGCCAGCAGCTTAGAGAGGGGCGGCGGCACTGAAGCTTTCTTT. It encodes CASSLERGGGTEAFF.

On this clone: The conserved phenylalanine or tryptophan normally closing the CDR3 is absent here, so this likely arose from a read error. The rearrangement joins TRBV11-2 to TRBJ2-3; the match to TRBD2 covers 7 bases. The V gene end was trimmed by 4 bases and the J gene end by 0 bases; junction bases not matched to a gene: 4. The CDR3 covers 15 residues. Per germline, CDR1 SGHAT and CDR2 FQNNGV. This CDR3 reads CASSSLAGSTDTQYL. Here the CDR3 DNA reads TGTGCCAGCAGCTCCTTAGCGGGTAGCACAGATACGCAGTATCTT.

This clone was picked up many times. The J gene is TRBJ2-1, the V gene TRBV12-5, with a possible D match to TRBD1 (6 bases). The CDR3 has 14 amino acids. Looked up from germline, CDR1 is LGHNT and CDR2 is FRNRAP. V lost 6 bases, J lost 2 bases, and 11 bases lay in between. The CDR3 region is CASGVSGAYNEQFF. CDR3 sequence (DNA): TGTGCTAGTGGCGTATCAGGGGCCTACAATGAGCAGTTCTTC.

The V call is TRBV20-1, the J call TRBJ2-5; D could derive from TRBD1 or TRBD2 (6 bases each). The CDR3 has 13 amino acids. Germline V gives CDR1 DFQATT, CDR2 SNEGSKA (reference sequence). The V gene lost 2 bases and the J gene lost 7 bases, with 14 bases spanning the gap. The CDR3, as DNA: TGCAGTGCTAGACCGGGGGCCCTGTTGACCCAGTACTTC. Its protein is CSARPGALLTQYF.

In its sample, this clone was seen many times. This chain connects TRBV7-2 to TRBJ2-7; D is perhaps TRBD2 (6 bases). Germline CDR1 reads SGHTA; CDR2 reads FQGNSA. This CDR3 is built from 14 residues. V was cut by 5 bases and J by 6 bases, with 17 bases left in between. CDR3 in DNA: TGTGCCAGCAGCCCCTTTGCGGGACCAGCCGAGCAGTACTTC. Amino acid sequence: CASSPFAGPAEQYF.